The T cell receptor beta chain described here comes from a study of control samples from healthy donors and cancer patients (dated by TCRdb to 2018 to 2020). CDR1 and CDR2 were assigned from the germline V gene as MRHNA and SNTAGT. The CDR3 measures 14 amino acids from cysteine to phenylalanine. The retained sequence is limited to the CDR3, 42 bases, with the frame set at the first base. V is pruned by 8 bases and J by 7 bases, leaving 13 bases of the junction without a gene match. Library prep was done by the immunoSEQ multiplex PCR assay. TCRdb stores this immuneACCESS table with in-frame sequences only. Part of the clones is absent; in the studies checked, under half of the shortfall reflects unresolved V genes, and no reason is known for the rest. The sample includes 150,000 or so clones, with 88% observed a single time. 4.5% to 6% of the sample goes to the ten largest clones. Comment on this clone: This clone's antigen is unknown. No base-level quality is on record; no much larger clone is a single base apart.

The TCR originated in a woman in her twenties or thirties in good health. Sequenced material: blood. The sequence joins TRBV6-4 to TRBJ1-2, with 7 central nucleotides matching TRBD1. The nucleotide sequence is given as TGTGCCAGCCACCCCGGGCAGGGGGTAGGTGGCTACACCTTC. This yields the protein CASHPGQGVGGYTF.